These T cell receptor beta chains were read from a single sample in a study of cytomegalovirus exposure and HLA in healthy donors. TCRdb keeps only in-frame clones here, not all; method: immunoSEQ multiplex PCR. The sample lists 200,000 or so clones; approximately 85% were seen once. Sequences were obtained from PBMCs. The receptors were sampled from a woman between 50 and 59 years old in good health and CMV-seropositive. Both conserved end residues are part of each CDR3. The order of the fields is clone size, D gene, J gene, V gene, CDR3 protein, CDR3 DNA. The D gene is left open where the match is weak. Rows may omit the clone size; those that give it use once, few, many or a size class.

clone_size: NA
d_call: TRBD1
j_call: TRBJ1-2
v_call: TRBV6-1
cdr3_aa: CASSVAGTGGGYTF
cdr3_nt: TGTGCCAGCAGTGTAGCCGGGACAGGGGGTGGCTACACCTTC

clone_size: NA
d_call: NA
j_call: TRBJ2-3
v_call: TRBV5-4
cdr3_aa: CASSKDWTNTDTQYF
cdr3_nt: TGTGCCAGCAGCAAGGACTGGACCAATACCGATACGCAGTATTTT

clone_size: NA
d_call: TRBD1
j_call: TRBJ1-2
v_call: TRBV7-9
cdr3_aa: CASSPGQGYGYTF
cdr3_nt: TGTGCCAGCAGCCCGGGACAGGGGTATGGCTACACCTTC

clone_size: NA
d_call: NA
j_call: TRBJ1-4
v_call: TRBV25-1
cdr3_aa: CASSKDSLYEKLFF
cdr3_nt: TGTGCCAGCAGCAAGGACAGCCTATATGAAAAACTGTTTTTT

clone_size: NA
d_call: NA
j_call: TRBJ2-7
v_call: TRBV5-1
cdr3_aa: CASREGTVGRGQYF
cdr3_nt: TGCGCCAGCAGGGAGGGGACAGTTGGTCGCGGGCAGTACTTC

clone_size: few
d_call: TRBD1
j_call: TRBJ1-1
v_call: TRBV10-1
cdr3_aa: CASSKQGNEAFF
cdr3_nt: TGCGCCAGCAGTAAACAGGGGAATGAAGCTTTCTTT

clone_size: NA
d_call: NA
j_call: TRBJ2-5
v_call: TRBV7-9
cdr3_aa: CASSPRAKAETQYF
cdr3_nt: TGTGCCAGCAGCCCGAGGGCCAAAGCGGAGACCCAGTACTTC

clone_size: NA
d_call: TRBD1
j_call: TRBJ2-5
v_call: TRBV15
cdr3_aa: CATSSGRGSQETQYF
cdr3_nt: TGTGCCACCAGCAGCGGCAGGGGGAGCCAAGAGACCCAGTACTTC

clone_size: NA
d_call: TRBD1
j_call: TRBJ1-2
v_call: TRBV9
cdr3_aa: CASSAGQGAYYGYTF
cdr3_nt: TGTGCCAGCAGCGCCGGGCAGGGGGCCTACTATGGCTACACCTTC

clone_size: few
d_call: NA
j_call: TRBJ1-1
v_call: TRBV6-5
cdr3_aa: CASRRGKGNTEAFF
cdr3_nt: TGTGCCAGCAGGCGGGGGAAGGGGAACACTGAAGCTTTCTTT

clone_size: few
d_call: TRBD1
j_call: TRBJ2-7
v_call: TRBV15
cdr3_aa: CATSSGQGAKYEQYF
cdr3_nt: TGTGCCACCAGCAGCGGACAGGGGGCTAAATACGAGCAGTACTTC

clone_size: NA
d_call: NA
j_call: TRBJ2-7
v_call: TRBV4-1
cdr3_aa: CASSQPGHFYEQYF
cdr3_nt: TGCGCCAGCAGCCAACCGGGACACTTCTACGAGCAGTACTTC

clone_size: NA
d_call: TRBD2
j_call: TRBJ2-3
v_call: TRBV7-6
cdr3_aa: CASSLDGSGGDTQYF
cdr3_nt: TGTGCCAGCAGCTTAGATGGTAGCGGGGGCGATACGCAGTATTTT

clone_size: NA
d_call: NA
j_call: TRBJ2-7
v_call: TRBV28
cdr3_aa: CASSLSGLPYEQYF
cdr3_nt: TGTGCCAGCAGCCTAAGCGGGCTCCCCTACGAGCAGTACTTC

clone_size: NA
d_call: NA
j_call: TRBJ2-2
v_call: TRBV5-6
cdr3_aa: CASSLGDYPTGELFF
cdr3_nt: TGTGCCAGCAGCCTAGGAGACTACCCGACCGGGGAGCTGTTTTTT

clone_size: NA
d_call: NA
j_call: TRBJ2-7
v_call: TRBV7-2
cdr3_aa: CASSLVGDRYYEQYF
cdr3_nt: TGTGCCAGCAGCTTAGTAGGGGATCGGTACTACGAGCAGTACTTC

clone_size: NA
d_call: NA
j_call: TRBJ1-3
v_call: TRBV7-2
cdr3_aa: CASSLVGSGNTIYF
cdr3_nt: TGTGCCAGCAGCTTAGTGGGCAGTGGAAACACCATATATTTT

clone_size: NA
d_call: NA
j_call: TRBJ1-2
v_call: TRBV7-9
cdr3_aa: CASSLVTARPGGYGYTF
cdr3_nt: TGTGCCAGCAGCTTAGTAACGGCCCGACCAGGAGGATATGGCTACACCTTC

clone_size: once
d_call: TRBD2
j_call: TRBJ2-3
v_call: TRBV28
cdr3_aa: CASSLFGGGSTDTQYF
cdr3_nt: TGTGCCAGCAGTTTATTCGGCGGGGGTAGCACAGATACGCAGTATTTT

clone_size: NA
d_call: NA
j_call: TRBJ2-2
v_call: TRBV4-3
cdr3_aa: CASSQGHYRNTGELFF
cdr3_nt: TGCGCCAGCAGCCAAGGTCACTACCGGAACACCGGGGAGCTGTTTTTT

clone_size: NA
d_call: TRBD1
j_call: TRBJ1-5
v_call: TRBV5-1
cdr3_aa: CASSPGTGNQPQHF
cdr3_nt: TGCGCCAGCAGCCCCGGGACAGGGAATCAGCCCCAGCATTTT

clone_size: NA
d_call: NA
j_call: TRBJ1-3
v_call: TRBV9
cdr3_aa: CASSVGGGPDSGNTIYF
cdr3_nt: TGTGCCAGCAGCGTAGGAGGAGGGCCCGACTCTGGAAACACCATATATTTT

clone_size: NA
d_call: NA
j_call: TRBJ1-1
v_call: TRBV6-5
cdr3_aa: CASSSSGYTEAFF
cdr3_nt: TGTGCCAGCAGTTCCTCGGGCTACACTGAAGCTTTCTTT

clone_size: NA
d_call: TRBD1
j_call: TRBJ1-6
v_call: TRBV7-9
cdr3_aa: CASSWGTGGNSPLHF
cdr3_nt: TGTGCCAGCAGCTGGGGGACAGGGGGTAATTCACCCCTCCACTTT

clone_size: once
d_call: NA
j_call: TRBJ1-3
v_call: TRBV28
cdr3_aa: CASRLASGNTIYF
cdr3_nt: TGTGCCAGCAGATTGGCATCGGGAAACACCATATATTTT

clone_size: NA
d_call: TRBD1
j_call: TRBJ1-5
v_call: TRBV19
cdr3_aa: CASSTIYPTGENQPQHF
cdr3_nt: TGTGCCAGTAGTACCATCTACCCTACAGGGGAAAATCAGCCCCAGCATTTT

clone_size: NA
d_call: TRBD2
j_call: TRBJ2-1
v_call: TRBV18
cdr3_aa: CASSRGTSGSHNEQFF
cdr3_nt: TGTGCCAGCTCACGCGGGACTAGCGGGAGCCACAATGAGCAGTTCTTC

clone_size: NA
d_call: TRBD1
j_call: TRBJ2-7
v_call: TRBV2
cdr3_aa: CASSSGTVPYEQYF
cdr3_nt: TGTGCCAGCAGTTCCGGGACAGTCCCTTACGAGCAGTACTTC

clone_size: once
d_call: NA
j_call: TRBJ1-1
v_call: TRBV6-5
cdr3_aa: CASRRGTPEGTEAFF
cdr3_nt: TGTGCCAGCAGGCGAGGGACACCCGAAGGCACTGAAGCTTTCTTT

clone_size: NA
d_call: NA
j_call: TRBJ2-5
v_call: TRBV6-6
cdr3_aa: CASSYSDSAGAQYF
cdr3_nt: TGTGCCAGCAGTTACTCGGACAGTGCCGGGGCCCAGTACTTC

clone_size: NA
d_call: TRBD1
j_call: TRBJ2-5
v_call: TRBV5-6
cdr3_aa: CASSRTGAQETQYF
cdr3_nt: TGTGCCAGCAGCCGCACAGGGGCCCAAGAGACCCAGTACTTC

clone_size: NA
d_call: TRBD1
j_call: TRBJ1-1
v_call: TRBV25-1
cdr3_aa: CASRQQGIEAFF
cdr3_nt: TGTGCCAGCAGGCAACAGGGGATCGAAGCTTTCTTT

clone_size: NA
d_call: TRBD2
j_call: TRBJ2-2
v_call: TRBV7-2
cdr3_aa: CASSLTLAGNTGELFF
cdr3_nt: TGTGCCAGCAGCTTAACCCTAGCGGGGAACACCGGGGAGCTGTTTTTT

clone_size: few
d_call: TRBD2
j_call: TRBJ2-2
v_call: TRBV29-1
cdr3_aa: CSVEVFGGVAGELFF
cdr3_nt: TGCAGCGTTGAAGTTTTTGGGGGGGTGGCCGGGGAGCTGTTTTTT

clone_size: NA
d_call: NA
j_call: TRBJ1-5
v_call: TRBV19
cdr3_aa: CASSIGGNYQPQHF
cdr3_nt: TGTGCCAGTAGTATCGGAGGAAATTATCAGCCCCAGCATTTT

clone_size: NA
d_call: NA
j_call: TRBJ1-6
v_call: TRBV19
cdr3_aa: CASSRGGNNSPLHF
cdr3_nt: TGTGCCAGTAGTCGGGGGGGGAATAATTCACCCCTCCACTTT

clone_size: few
d_call: NA
j_call: TRBJ2-2
v_call: TRBV15
cdr3_aa: CATSTRGRGPGELFF
cdr3_nt: TGTGCCACCAGCACTCGAGGAAGGGGTCCCGGGGAGCTGTTTTTT

clone_size: NA
d_call: TRBD1
j_call: TRBJ2-4
v_call: TRBV28
cdr3_aa: CASSPFSGQRLNSQYF
cdr3_nt: TGTGCCAGCAGTCCTTTCTCGGGACAGAGATTAAACAGTCAGTACTTC

clone_size: few
d_call: NA
j_call: TRBJ1-2
v_call: TRBV29-1
cdr3_aa: CSVAVRVENGYTF
cdr3_nt: TGCAGCGTTGCGGTCAGGGTAGAGAATGGCTACACCTTC

clone_size: NA
d_call: TRBD2
j_call: TRBJ2-7
v_call: TRBV5-4
cdr3_aa: CASSSKGGWYDEQYF
cdr3_nt: TGTGCCAGCAGCTCCAAGGGAGGGTGGTATGACGAGCAGTACTTC

clone_size: NA
d_call: TRBD1
j_call: TRBJ2-6
v_call: TRBV5-6
cdr3_aa: CASSSTGTGGGGANVLTF
cdr3_nt: TGTGCCAGCAGCTCTACCGGGACAGGTGGTGGCGGGGCCAACGTCCTGACTTTC

clone_size: NA
d_call: NA
j_call: TRBJ2-3
v_call: TRBV2
cdr3_aa: CASSDPTQRRDTQYF
cdr3_nt: TGTGCCAGCAGTGACCCCACCCAGAGGAGAGATACGCAGTATTTT

clone_size: NA
d_call: TRBD1
j_call: TRBJ2-2
v_call: TRBV5-4
cdr3_aa: CASSYPPGQGYTGELFF
cdr3_nt: TGTGCCAGCAGCTACCCTCCGGGACAGGGGTACACCGGGGAGCTGTTTTTT

clone_size: NA
d_call: NA
j_call: TRBJ2-5
v_call: TRBV27
cdr3_aa: CASMDTFYETQYF
cdr3_nt: TGTGCCAGCATGGACACCTTCTATGAGACCCAGTACTTC

clone_size: NA
d_call: NA
j_call: TRBJ1-1
v_call: TRBV11-2
cdr3_aa: CASSLSSRSDTEAFF
cdr3_nt: TGTGCCAGCAGCTTATCAAGTAGATCGGACACTGAAGCTTTCTTT

clone_size: NA
d_call: TRBD1
j_call: TRBJ2-3
v_call: TRBV7-9
cdr3_aa: CASSPIRTGGADTQYF
cdr3_nt: TGTGCCAGCAGTCCTATCCGGACAGGGGGCGCGGATACGCAGTATTTT

clone_size: NA
d_call: NA
j_call: TRBJ2-5
v_call: TRBV5-6
cdr3_aa: CASSSPRGGETQYF
cdr3_nt: TGTGCCAGCAGCTCGCCCAGGGGCGGAGAGACCCAGTACTTC

clone_size: NA
d_call: NA
j_call: TRBJ1-1
v_call: TRBV28
cdr3_aa: CASSLNFGGEAFF
cdr3_nt: TGTGCCAGCAGTTTAAATTTCGGGGGTGAAGCTTTCTTT

clone_size: NA
d_call: TRBD1
j_call: TRBJ2-1
v_call: TRBV28
cdr3_aa: CASSLGTGEANEQFF
cdr3_nt: TGTGCCAGCAGTTTAGGGACAGGGGAAGCCAATGAGCAGTTCTTC

clone_size: once
d_call: NA
j_call: TRBJ2-3
v_call: TRBV28
cdr3_aa: CASSFSAQKGDTDTQYF
cdr3_nt: TGTGCCAGCAGTTTTTCGGCCCAAAAGGGGGACACAGATACGCAGTATTTT

clone_size: NA
d_call: NA
j_call: TRBJ1-2
v_call: TRBV28
cdr3_aa: CASSPQGYYGYTF
cdr3_nt: TGTGCCAGCAGTCCACAGGGCTACTATGGCTACACCTTC

clone_size: NA
d_call: TRBD2
j_call: TRBJ2-3
v_call: TRBV5-1
cdr3_aa: CASSLVASGGSDTQYF
cdr3_nt: TGCGCCAGCAGCTTGGTTGCCAGCGGGGGGTCAGATACGCAGTATTTT

clone_size: NA
d_call: NA
j_call: TRBJ1-2
v_call: TRBV7-9
cdr3_aa: CSSSLKYNWGSTTHYGYTF
cdr3_nt: TGTTCCAGCAGCTTAAAGTATAATTGGGGCAGTACGACGCATTATGGCTACACCTTC

clone_size: NA
d_call: NA
j_call: TRBJ2-7
v_call: TRBV7-2
cdr3_aa: CASSAGALGNEQYF
cdr3_nt: TGTGCCAGCAGCGCTGGGGCACTGGGGAACGAGCAGTACTTC

clone_size: NA
d_call: NA
j_call: TRBJ2-5
v_call: TRBV28
cdr3_aa: CASRGSGETQYF
cdr3_nt: TGTGCCAGCAGGGGCTCGGGGGAGACCCAGTACTTC

clone_size: NA
d_call: TRBD1
j_call: TRBJ2-1
v_call: TRBV18
cdr3_aa: CASSPDREFHNEQFF
cdr3_nt: TGTGCCAGCTCCCCGGACAGGGAGTTTCACAATGAGCAGTTCTTC

clone_size: NA
d_call: TRBD2
j_call: TRBJ2-5
v_call: TRBV29-1
cdr3_aa: CSVERAGGLKLQETQYF
cdr3_nt: TGCAGCGTTGAACGAGCGGGGGGGCTAAAACTCCAAGAGACCCAGTACTTC

clone_size: once
d_call: NA
j_call: TRBJ1-1
v_call: TRBV10-3
cdr3_aa: CAISDRDQMNTEAFF
cdr3_nt: TGTGCCATCAGTGACAGGGATCAGATGAACACTGAAGCTTTCTTT

clone_size: once
d_call: NA
j_call: TRBJ2-3
v_call: TRBV5-1
cdr3_aa: CASSLGGLSTDTQYF
cdr3_nt: TGCGCCAGCAGCTTGGGAGGACTAAGCACAGATACGCAGTATTTT

clone_size: once
d_call: NA
j_call: TRBJ1-3
v_call: TRBV4-1
cdr3_aa: CASSQGRVTSIYF
cdr3_nt: TGCGCCAGCAGCCAAGGGAGGGTTACTTCCATATATTTT